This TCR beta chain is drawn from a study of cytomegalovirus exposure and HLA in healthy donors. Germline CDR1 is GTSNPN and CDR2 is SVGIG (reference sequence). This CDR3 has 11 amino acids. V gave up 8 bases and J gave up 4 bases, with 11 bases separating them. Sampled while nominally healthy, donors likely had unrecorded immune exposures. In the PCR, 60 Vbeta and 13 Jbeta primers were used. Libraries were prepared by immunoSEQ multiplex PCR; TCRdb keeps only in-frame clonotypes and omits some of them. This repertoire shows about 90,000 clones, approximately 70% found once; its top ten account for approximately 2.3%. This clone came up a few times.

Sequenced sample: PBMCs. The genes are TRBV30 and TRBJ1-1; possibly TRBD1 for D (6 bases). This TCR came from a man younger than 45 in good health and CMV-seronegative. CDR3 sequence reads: CAGGGGTEAFF. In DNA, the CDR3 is TGTGCCGGAGGGGGGGGCACTGAAGCTTTCTTT.